This TCR beta chain originates from a study of blood T cell repertoires in COVID-19. This CDR3 is built from 12 residues. V shed 2 bases and J shed 4 bases, with 3 bases lying between them. The germline V gene has CDR1 MNHEY and CDR2 SMNVEV (reference sequence). Assay: immunoSEQ multiplex PCR; the TCRdb copy retains only in-frame clones and omits some. The sample holds 200,000 to 250,000 clones; 86% are singletons and the top ten take about 4%. The V call is TRBV27, the J call TRBJ1-5; D gene unclear. Sequencing was carried out using PBMCs or T cells enriched from blood (not recorded which). This clonotype originated in a woman in her forties with acute COVID-19. CDR3 sequence: CASSLPNQPQHF. DNA of the CDR3: TGTGCCAGCAGTTTACCTAATCAGCCCCAGCATTTT.